This TCR beta chain appears in the sequencing data of a study of blood T cells in healthy people across ages. Across the study: The template switching approach captured approximately one barcoded beta molecule for every two T cells.

Study-level findings and limits: Among T cells, TCR beta diversity per million cells dropped roughly linearly as age rose. Diversity of TCR beta correlated strongly with naive T cell percentage.

Together with a sample-barcoded 5' primer, a J-beta primer mix was included in a second PCR lasting roughly 6 to 12 cycles. Via MiXCR, TCRdb re-called the 5' RACE reads, giving one row per CDR3 protein. This table has 1.5 million to 2 million distinct CDR3 sequences, around half appearing once. This clonotype turned up a few times. Its antigen is still unknown. The individuals who served as donors were healthy Caucasians living in Russia, aged roughly 6 to 95. There are 15 residues in the CDR3. Germline CDR1 is SGHTA and CDR2 is FQGTGA. V was trimmed by 3 bases and J by 5 bases, leaving 16 bases between them.

This rearrangement joins TRBV7-3 to TRBJ2-5, with D perhaps matching TRBD2 (5 bases). This receptor was taken from a woman in her forties in good health. Sequences were obtained from blood. For the CDR3, the DNA is TGTGCCAGCAGCTTCCAAAGACTCACGGGGGAGACCCAGTACTTC. The encoded protein is CASSFQRLTGETQYF.